These T cell receptor beta chains were read from a single sample in a study of molecular identifiers for immune sequencing clone quantification. TCRdb passed the PCR reads through MiXCR, listing each CDR3 protein once. Found here are 490,000 or so distinct CDR3 sequences, about 20% of them singletons; the top ten hold more than 0.8%. The sequenced sample consisted of naive CD8+ T cells from blood, with Jurkat cell RNA spiked in. These receptors all come from a human donor in good health. Some libraries in this study had Jurkat cell RNA spiked in. The CDR3 runs from the conserved cysteine through the conserved F or W. A D gene is named only where the DNA matches it firmly. Expanded clones get a size class; other rows say once, few or many, or leave the size out.

V gene: TRBV30; J gene: TRBJ1-1; D gene: .; clone size: few; CDR3 DNA: TGTGCCTGGAAAGGAGGGGGCACTGAAGCTTTCTTT; CDR3 protein: CAWKGGGTEAFF
V gene: TRBV12-3/TRBV12-4; J gene: TRBJ1-1; D gene: .; clone size: .; CDR3 DNA: TGTGCCAGCACTCTGGGGACTACCATAACTGAAGCTTTCTTT; CDR3 protein: CASTLGTTITEAFF
V gene: TRBV29-1; J gene: TRBJ1-1; D gene: .; clone size: many; CDR3 DNA: TGCAGCGTTCGGCAGGGCGCTGAAGCTTTCTTT; CDR3 protein: CSVRQGAEAFF
V gene: TRBV6-2/TRBV6-3; J gene: TRBJ2-1; D gene: .; clone size: many; CDR3 DNA: TGTGCCAGCAGTTACTGGGCTGGTCTTCAGGTCCTCTCCTACAATGAGCAGTTCTTC; CDR3 protein: CASSYWAGLQVLSYNEQFF
V gene: TRBV28; J gene: TRBJ1-5; D gene: .; clone size: many; CDR3 DNA: TGTGCCAGCAGTTCCAGGGGTTTTCAGCCCCAGCATTTT; CDR3 protein: CASSSRGFQPQHF
V gene: TRBV28; J gene: TRBJ1-2; D gene: .; clone size: .; CDR3 DNA: TGTGCCAGCAGTTTATTTGTCCGCATAAACTATGGCTACACCTTC; CDR3 protein: CASSLFVRINYGYTF
V gene: TRBV28; J gene: TRBJ1-5; D gene: .; clone size: many; CDR3 DNA: TGTGCCAGCAGTTTCATCCAGGGATATAGCAATCAGCCCCAGCATTTT; CDR3 protein: CASSFIQGYSNQPQHF
V gene: TRBV5-1; J gene: TRBJ2-7; D gene: .; clone size: many; CDR3 DNA: TGCGCCAGCAGCTTGGGAACAGACTACGAGCAGTACTTC; CDR3 protein: CASSLGTDYEQYF
V gene: TRBV6-2/TRBV6-3; J gene: TRBJ2-2; D gene: TRBD1; clone size: many; CDR3 DNA: TGTGCCAGCAGTAGGGACAGGGGGAACACCGGGGAGCTGTTTTTT; CDR3 protein: CASSRDRGNTGELFF
V gene: TRBV4-1; J gene: TRBJ1-4; D gene: .; clone size: many; CDR3 DNA: TGCGCCAGCAGCCAAGAGGGAGCCGGGAAACTGTTTTTT; CDR3 protein: CASSQEGAGKLFF
V gene: TRBV19; J gene: TRBJ2-6; D gene: .; clone size: many; CDR3 DNA: TGTGCCAGTAGAAGTAATATTAACGGGGCCAACGTCCTGACTTTC; CDR3 protein: CASRSNINGANVLTF
V gene: TRBV30; J gene: TRBJ2-1; D gene: TRBD2; clone size: .; CDR3 DNA: TGTGCCTGGAGCCTAGCGGGATTCGAGGATGAGCAGTTCTTC; CDR3 protein: CAWSLAGFEDEQFF
V gene: TRBV5-1; J gene: TRBJ2-5; D gene: .; clone size: many; CDR3 DNA: TGCGCCAGCAGCTTGTCCCAGGGGTGGGCTCAAGAGACCCAGTACTTC; CDR3 protein: CASSLSQGWAQETQYF
V gene: TRBV27; J gene: TRBJ1-1; D gene: .; clone size: many; CDR3 DNA: TGTGCCAGCAGTTCCGGTTGGGGTACGTACACTGAAGCTTTCTTT; CDR3 protein: CASSSGWGTYTEAFF
V gene: TRBV5-6; J gene: TRBJ2-3; D gene: .; clone size: many; CDR3 DNA: TGTGCCAGCAGCGGGGAGGTCGGAAGCACAGATACGCAGTATTTT; CDR3 protein: CASSGEVGSTDTQYF
V gene: TRBV24-1; J gene: TRBJ2-1; D gene: .; clone size: .; CDR3 DNA: TGTGCCACCAGTGAAGTTGGCTACAATGAGCAGTTCTTC; CDR3 protein: CATSEVGYNEQFF
V gene: TRBV7-2; J gene: TRBJ2-7; D gene: TRBD2; clone size: many; CDR3 DNA: TGTGCCAGCAGCCCACCGCCCGGGACTAGCGGGACAGGCTACGAGCAGTACTTC; CDR3 protein: CASSPPPGTSGTGYEQYF
V gene: TRBV4-3; J gene: TRBJ1-1; D gene: .; clone size: .; CDR3 DNA: TGCGCCAGCAGCCAAGTCGCTCTCGGATACACTGAAGCTTTCTTT; CDR3 protein: CASSQVALGYTEAFF
V gene: TRBV7-8; J gene: TRBJ2-3; D gene: .; clone size: many; CDR3 DNA: TGTGCCAGCCTGGGACCGCGCACAGATACGCAGTATTTT; CDR3 protein: CASLGPRTDTQYF
V gene: TRBV28; J gene: TRBJ2-7; D gene: .; clone size: many; CDR3 DNA: TGTGCCAGCAGTTTAGGGTTAGGCCCCTACGAGCAGTACTTC; CDR3 protein: CASSLGLGPYEQYF
V gene: TRBV12-3/TRBV12-4; J gene: TRBJ2-3; D gene: .; clone size: many; CDR3 DNA: TGTGCCAGCAGTGCGGTCGGCACAGATACGCAGTATTTT; CDR3 protein: CASSAVGTDTQYF
V gene: TRBV3-1; J gene: TRBJ1-1; D gene: .; clone size: .; CDR3 DNA: TGTGCCAGCAGTAGTGGACATCTGGGGGTCACTGAAGCTTTCTTT; CDR3 protein: CASSSGHLGVTEAFF
V gene: TRBV7-8; J gene: TRBJ2-5; D gene: TRBD2; clone size: many; CDR3 DNA: TGTGCCAGCAGCTTAGGGGCGGGGGTCCAAGAGACCCAGTACTTC; CDR3 protein: CASSLGAGVQETQYF
V gene: TRBV7-6; J gene: TRBJ2-1; D gene: TRBD2; clone size: .; CDR3 DNA: TGTGCCAGCAGCTTAGCGTCACTAGCGGGACTCAATGAGCAGTTCTTC; CDR3 protein: CASSLASLAGLNEQFF
V gene: TRBV5-6; J gene: TRBJ2-2; D gene: .; clone size: many; CDR3 DNA: TGTGCCAGCAGCCCGGTCGGCGGGGAGCTGTTTTTT; CDR3 protein: CASSPVGGELFF
V gene: TRBV2; J gene: TRBJ1-1; D gene: .; clone size: many; CDR3 DNA: TGTGCCAGCAGTGCCTTTTTGAACACTGAAGCTTTCTTT; CDR3 protein: CASSAFLNTEAFF
V gene: TRBV12-3/TRBV12-4; J gene: TRBJ2-2; D gene: .; clone size: once; CDR3 DNA: TGTGCCAGCAGTATACAGGAGAACACCGGGGAGCTGTCTTTT; CDR3 protein: CASSIQENTGELSF
V gene: TRBV7-6; J gene: TRBJ2-7; D gene: .; clone size: .; CDR3 DNA: TGTGCCAGCAGCTTTGCCGAAAGCTACGAGCAGTACTTC; CDR3 protein: CASSFAESYEQYF
V gene: TRBV6-2/TRBV6-3; J gene: TRBJ1-1; D gene: .; clone size: few; CDR3 DNA: TGTGCCAGCAGGACAGGTGGTCGCACTGAAGCTTTCTTT; CDR3 protein: CASRTGGRTEAFF
V gene: TRBV27; J gene: TRBJ1-3; D gene: .; clone size: few; CDR3 DNA: TGTGCCAGCAGTTTATCGGCCGGGTCTGGAAACACCATATATTTT; CDR3 protein: CASSLSAGSGNTIYF
V gene: TRBV28; J gene: TRBJ2-7; D gene: .; clone size: many; CDR3 DNA: TGTGCCAGCAGTCGGGGCAACGAGCAGTACTTC; CDR3 protein: CASSRGNEQYF
V gene: TRBV23-1; J gene: TRBJ2-2; D gene: TRBD1; clone size: few; CDR3 DNA: TGCGCCAGCAGTCAACTCTTTGGGACAGGAGTAATTACCGGGGAGCTGTTTTTT; CDR3 protein: CASSQLFGTGVITGELFF
V gene: TRBV9; J gene: TRBJ2-5; D gene: .; clone size: .; CDR3 DNA: TGTGCCAGCAGCGTAGCCGGGGACCAAGAGACCCAGTACTTC; CDR3 protein: CASSVAGDQETQYF